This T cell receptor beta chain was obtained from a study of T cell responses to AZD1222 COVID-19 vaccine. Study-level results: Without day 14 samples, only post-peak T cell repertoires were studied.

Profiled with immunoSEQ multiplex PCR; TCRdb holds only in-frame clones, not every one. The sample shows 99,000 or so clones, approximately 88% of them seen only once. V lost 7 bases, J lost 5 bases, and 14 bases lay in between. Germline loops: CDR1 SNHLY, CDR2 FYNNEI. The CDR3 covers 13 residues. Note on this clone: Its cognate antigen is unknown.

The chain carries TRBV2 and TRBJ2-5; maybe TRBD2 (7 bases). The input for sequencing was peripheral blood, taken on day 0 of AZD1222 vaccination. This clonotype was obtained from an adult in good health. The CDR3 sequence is CASNDPGGETQYF. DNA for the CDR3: TGTGCCAGCAACGACCCGGGGGGCGAGACCCAGTACTTC.